This T cell receptor beta chain was sequenced for a study of shared clonotypes between healthy human individuals. General observations from the study: A few donors had around 5% of their naive CD4 clonotypes in common. Generation probabilities of non-shared clonotypes were lower (relative to those shared by all four donors). It was expected that sequencing depth would affect clonotype sharing among donors.

Each donor was a Caucasian adult residing in Nashville, Tennessee. The CDR3 is made up of 16 amino acids. The ends were cut back, 0 bases at V and 2 bases at J, with 13 bases in the middle. Germline V gene sequence: CDR1 MNHNS, CDR2 SASEGT. This clone was seen just once. The antigen is undetermined. Generated by immunoSEQ multiplex PCR, the TCRdb table keeps only in-frame clones and is missing some. This repertoire shows about 1 million clones, around four fifths found once; its top ten account for less than 1.5%. The sample consisted of memory CD4+ T cells sorted from blood. Regarding subset: CD45RA-negative fraction. This receptor was taken from a man between 18 and 29 years old in good health. The J gene is TRBJ2-5, the V gene TRBV6-1; perhaps TRBD2 as D (7 bases). Here the CDR3 DNA reads TGTGCCAGCAGTGAAGCGCAGGGAGGGGGGCAAGAGACCCAGTACTTC. This gives the protein CASSEAQGGGQETQYF.